The next 31 T cell receptor beta chains were all read from a single sample in a study of shared clonotypes between healthy human individuals. The repertoire was sequenced with immunoSEQ multiplex PCR; TCRdb's copy has only in-frame clones and lacks some. The table includes more than 2 million clones, about 95% detected once. Naive CD8 cells comprised CD45RO-negative, CCR7-positively selected cells, excluding terminally differentiated effector memory CD45RA+ cells. Sequencing was done on a sample of naive CD8+ T cells sorted from blood. The receptors shown here come from a man aged 18-30 years in good health.

The chain uses TRBV20-1 and TRBJ2-7, with D perhaps TRBD1 (5 bases). CDR3 size: 10 residues. The V end was cut by 2 bases, the J end by 7 bases, with 6 bases between. CDR1 DFQATT and CDR2 SNEGSKA come from the germline V gene (reference sequence). CDR3 region: CSARQGEQYF. The CDR3 bases are TGCAGTGCTAGACAGGGTGAGCAGTACTTC.

The rearrangement links TRBV6-1 to TRBJ1-5; 7 positions match TRBD1. V shed 2 bases, J shed 3 bases, and the junction held 4 bases outside the gene matches. This CDR3 is built from 15 residues. The germline gives CDR1 MNHNS, CDR2 SASEGT. The CDR3 coding sequence is TGTGCCAGCAGTGAATTGACAGGGATCAATCAGCCCCAGCATTTT. Its translation is CASSELTGINQPQHF.

This chain joins TRBV11-3 and TRBJ2-3, with TRBD2 matching over 9 bases. Unmatched junction bases numbered 12, after V lost 5 bases and J lost 6 bases. The V gene's germline CDR1 is SGHNT and CDR2 YENEEA. The CDR3 length is 16 residues. The CDR3 spells CASSNRAGGIVDTQYF. The CDR3 DNA reads TGTGCCAGCAGCAACAGAGCGGGAGGTATAGTGGATACGCAGTATTTT.

The V and J genes are TRBV5-1 and TRBJ2-7; TRBD2 matches at 7 bases. Looked up from germline, CDR1 is SGHRS and CDR2 is YFSETQ. CDR3 length equals 13 residues. The V and J ends lost 4 bases and 3 bases, in that order; junction bases with no gene match: 4. CDR3 bases: TGCGCCAGCAGCGTTGGCGGGGGCTACGAGCAGTACTTC. It yields the protein CASSVGGGYEQYF.

V is TRBV9 and J is TRBJ2-1; D is perhaps TRBD2 (6 bases). V was pared by 0 bases and J by 6 bases, with 13 bases between. The V gene's germline CDR1 is SGDLS and CDR2 YYNGEE. The CDR3 is 15 amino acids. CDR3 sequence: CASSVDGTASNEQFF. In DNA, the CDR3 is TGTGCCAGCAGCGTAGATGGGACTGCATCCAATGAGCAGTTCTTC.

The chain's CDR3 is CASSPQSSIPTGELFF. The CDR3 nucleotides read TGTGCCAGCAGCCCACAGTCTAGCATCCCCACCGGGGAGCTGTTTTTT. This chain connects TRBV7-8 to TRBJ2-2, with D possibly matching TRBD2 (5 bases). CDR3 length: 16 amino acids. V shed 5 bases and J shed 4 bases, with 17 bases lying between them. Per the germline V gene, CDR1 is SGHVS and CDR2 is FQNEAQ.

A word on this clone: The same CDR3 arises from other DNA sequences in this sample as well. V gene TRBV9 combines with J gene TRBJ2-3; 7 bases fit TRBD1. Looked up from germline, CDR1 is SGDLS and CDR2 is YYNGEE. The junction had 2 bases not matched to a gene; V was cut back by 4 bases and J by 0 bases. The length of the CDR3 is 14 residues. Here the CDR3 reads CASSLGGSTDTQYF. DNA for the CDR3: TGTGCCAGCAGCCTAGGGGGCAGCACAGATACGCAGTATTTT.

This chain uses TRBV18 with TRBJ1-1; possible D gene TRBD1, 5 bases. V gave up 6 bases and J gave up 3 bases, with 11 bases separating them. The CDR3 length is 13 residues. Germline loops: CDR1 KGHSH, CDR2 LQKENI. CDR3 loop: CASSLKGDTEAFF. The DNA for the CDR3 is TGTGCCAGCTCCCTCAAAGGGGACACTGAAGCTTTCTTT.

This chain connects TRBV5-4 to TRBJ2-2; weak D call: TRBD1 (6 bases). V dropped 0 bases and J dropped 1 base, with 10 bases sitting between them. Germline V gene data show CDR1 as SGHNT and CDR2 as YYREEE (reference sequence). The CDR3 is 16 residues long. The CDR3 DNA is TGTGCCAGCAGCTTGGTGGGGACATGGAACACCGGGGAGCTGTTTTTT. Protein sequence: CASSLVGTWNTGELFF. Combining the CDR3 with reference TRBV5-4 and TRBJ2-2 gives the whole variable domain ETGVTQSPTHLIKTRGQQVTLRCSSQSGHNTVSWYQQALGQGPQFIFQYYREEENGRGNFPPRFSGLQFPNYSSELNVNALELDDSALYLCASSLVGTWNTGELFFGEGSRLTVL.

The J gene is TRBJ2-1, the V gene TRBV7-6; 9 bases line up with TRBD1. The CDR3 extends over 15 amino acids. Germline values: CDR1 SGHVS, CDR2 FNYEAQ. V trimming: 2 bases; J trimming: 5 bases; junction bases outside the gene matches: 4. CDR3 DNA: TGTGCCAGCAGCTTACCCGGGACAGGGAACAATGAGCAGTTCTTC. Translation: CASSLPGTGNNEQFF.

The chain employs TRBV7-9 and TRBJ1-1; maybe TRBD1 (5 bases). Trimming removed 1 base from V and 4 bases from J, with 10 bases in between. This CDR3 comprises 14 residues. Germline CDR1 is SEHNR and CDR2 is FQNEAQ (reference sequence). CDR3 in amino acids: CASSLGSGRTEAFF. The CDR3 DNA reads TGTGCCAGCAGCTTAGGATCGGGACGCACTGAAGCTTTCTTT.

The rearrangement links TRBV4-1 to TRBJ2-1; 10 positions agree with TRBD2. CDR1 and CDR2 (germline): MGHRA, YSYEKL. Trimming at V came to 4 bases and at J to 5 bases, leaving 23 bases not matched to a gene. The CDR3 is 21 amino acids. The CDR3 protein is CASSLFPLGVSAGGPDNEQFF. CDR3 DNA: TGCGCCAGCAGCCTTTTCCCGCTTGGAGTATCAGCGGGAGGGCCGGACAATGAGCAGTTCTTC.

The chain couples TRBV7-3 to TRBJ2-5, with D uncertain. CDR3 length: 12 residues. Trimming pared 3 bases from V and 3 bases from J, leaving 5 bases between. Germline V gene lookup returns CDR1 SGHTA and CDR2 FQGTGA. The CDR3, as DNA: TGTGCCAGCAGCTTTAGCAAAGAGACCCAGTACTTC. It codes for CASSFSKETQYF.

The V and J genes are TRBV19 and TRBJ1-5; no reliable D call. V was cut by 7 bases and J by 1 base, with 14 bases left in between. Per germline, CDR1 LNHDA and CDR2 SQIVND (reference sequence). The CDR3 runs to 15 residues. The CDR3 reads CASIEGYRSNQPQHF. The CDR3 region has the DNA TGTGCCAGTATAGAGGGTTATAGGAGCAATCAGCCCCAGCATTTT.

About this clone: The junction and the germline gene differ at one end; a read error may be behind it. The same CDR3 arises from other DNA sequences in this sample as well. This chain connects TRBV6-5 to TRBJ2-7, with a weak D call TRBD2 (6 bases). Germline V gene lookup returns CDR1 MNHEY and CDR2 SVGAGI. The CDR3 runs to 13 residues. CDR3: CASSYYGGSEQYF. CDR3 nucleotides: TGTGCCAGTAGTTACTACGGGGGAAGCGAGCAGTACTTC.

This sequence joins TRBV30 and TRBJ2-1; maybe TRBD1 (5 bases). Per the germline V gene, CDR1 is GTSNPN and CDR2 is SVGIG (reference sequence). This CDR3 has 12 amino acids. Trimming pared 3 bases from V and 4 bases from J, leaving 7 bases between. The CDR3 DNA sequence: TGTGCCTGGAGGGACAAGTACAATGAGCAGTTCTTC. Protein sequence: CAWRDKYNEQFF.

The rearrangement uses TRBV4-3 and TRBJ2-7; D is ambiguous. This CDR3 has 15 residues. V gave up 0 bases and J gave up 4 bases, with 13 bases separating them. Germline-derived CDR1 and CDR2 are LGHNA and YSLEER. CDR3 amino acids: CASSQDSSAGYEQYF. CDR3 bases: TGCGCCAGCAGCCAAGATTCTTCTGCCGGATACGAGCAGTACTTC.

V is TRBV6-5 and J is TRBJ2-7; 8 nucleotides align to TRBD2. Germline V gene lookup returns CDR1 MNHEY and CDR2 SVGAGI. V gave up 8 bases and J gave up 9 bases; unmatched junction bases: 6. CDR3 length equals 11 residues. CDR3 in amino acids: CASGLTSVQYF. The CDR3 bases are TGTGCCAGCGGATTGACTAGCGTGCAGTACTTC.

This clone has only one observation. The gene calls are TRBV6-1 and TRBJ1-1; D gene uncertain. This CDR3 has 14 amino acids. Germline values: CDR1 MNHNS, CDR2 SASEGT. V was pared by 6 bases and J by 0 bases, with 11 bases between. CDR3 loop: CASSQLSMNTEAFF. DNA of the CDR3: TGTGCCAGCAGCCAGCTATCAATGAACACTGAAGCTTTCTTT.

The J gene is TRBJ2-5, the V gene TRBV13; maybe TRBD2 (5 bases). CDR3 length: 15 residues. V lost 4 bases, J lost 5 bases, and 17 bases lay in between. The germline V gene encodes CDR1 PRHDT and CDR2 FYEKMQ (reference sequence). The DNA of the CDR3 is TGTGCCAGCAGCTCCCCCGTGAGCGGCAGGGAGACCCAGTACTTC. Translation: CASSSPVSGRETQYF.

This clone was detected once. V usage is TRBV5-6 and J usage is TRBJ1-1; D unclear. Deletions cut 1 base from V and 6 bases from J, with 13 bases between. The germline V gene encodes CDR1 SGHDT and CDR2 YYEEEE. The CDR3 has 14 amino acids. DNA of the CDR3: TGTGCCAGCAGCTTGTATGTCAGACAACCTGAAGCTTTCTTT. Translated: CASSLYVRQPEAFF.

Notes on this clone: This specimen includes other DNA sequences encoding the same CDR3. V usage is TRBV27 and J usage is TRBJ2-7; TRBD2 aligns across 7 bases. Germline V gene sequence: CDR1 MNHEY, CDR2 SMNVEV (reference sequence). V trimming: 5 bases; J trimming: 2 bases; junction bases outside the gene matches: 3. This CDR3 spans 13 amino acids. The chain's CDR3 is CASSLGLAYEQYF. As DNA, the CDR3 is TGTGCCAGCAGTCTCGGACTAGCCTACGAGCAGTACTTC.

The CDR3: CASSFGTHGELYF. Here the CDR3 DNA reads TGTGCCAGCAGCTTCGGGACCCACGGGGAACTGTACTTC. The gene calls are TRBV5-6 and TRBJ2-7; D could derive from TRBD1 or TRBD2 (5 bases each). V was trimmed by 2 bases and J by 12 bases, leaving 18 bases between them. The CDR3 extends over 13 amino acids. Germline lookup yields CDR1 SGHDT and CDR2 YYEEEE.

This sequence joins TRBV28 and TRBJ1-2; no firm D call. In germline, CDR1 is MDHEN, CDR2 SYDVKM. The CDR3 sequence is 14 residues long. The germline V and J ends were trimmed by 4 bases and 1 base, with 10 bases remaining between them. The CDR3 loop is CASSSPAINYGYTF. The CDR3 bases are TGTGCCAGCAGTTCCCCCGCCATTAACTATGGCTACACCTTC.

V and J are TRBV30 and TRBJ1-3, with D unclear. With 1 base removed from V and 8 bases from J, the gap between germline ends came to 12 bases. The CDR3 runs to 13 residues. The V gene's germline CDR1 is GTSNPN and CDR2 SVGIG (reference sequence). CDR3 bases: TGTGCCTGGAGTGCTGAGGAAGAATACACCATATATTTT. Translation gives CAWSAEEEYTIYF.

The V gene is TRBV27, the J gene TRBJ1-4; D call uncertain. With 1 base removed from V and 7 bases from J, the gap between germline ends came to 13 bases. This CDR3 has 15 amino acids. CDR1 MNHEY and CDR2 SMNVEV come from the germline V gene (reference sequence). CDR3 sequence: CASSLFPDGVEKLFF. In DNA form, the CDR3 reads TGTGCCAGCAGTTTATTTCCAGATGGCGTTGAAAAACTGTTTTTT. The variable domain in full, completed from reference TRBV27 and TRBJ1-4, reads EAQVTQNPRYLITVTGKKLTVTCSQNMNHEYMSWYRQDPGLGLRQIYYSMNVEVTDKGDVPEGYKVSRKEKRNFPLILESPSPNQTSLYFCASSLFPDGVEKLFFGSGTQLSVL.

The chain combines TRBV28 with TRBJ1-1; D is uncertain. CDR3 size: 13 residues. Germline CDR1 is MDHEN and CDR2 is SYDVKM. Trimming pared 4 bases from V and 5 bases from J, leaving 11 bases between. The CDR3 reads CASSSPGRTEAFF. The CDR3 bases are TGTGCCAGCAGTTCCCCTGGGCGGACTGAAGCTTTCTTT.

The chain combines TRBV7-9 with TRBJ1-2, with D maybe TRBD1 (6 bases). V lost 5 bases and J lost 7, with 11 bases in between. The CDR3 runs 12 residues. Germline CDR1 SEHNR, CDR2 FQNEAQ (reference sequence). CDR3 nucleotide sequence: TGTGCCAGCAGCGCAGGGGCGGGTGGCTACACCTTC. Amino acid sequence: CASSAGAGGYTF.

This rearrangement joins TRBV7-6 to TRBJ2-3; the D gene is possibly TRBD2 (6 bases). The CDR3 spans 15 residues. The V and J ends lost 1 base and 3 bases respectively, with 11 bases between them. From germline, CDR1 is SGHVS and CDR2 FNYEAQ. The CDR3 loop reads CASSLGGVWTDTQYF. The CDR3 DNA follows: TGTGCCAGCAGCTTAGGCGGGGTATGGACAGATACGCAGTATTTT.

The V gene is TRBV4-3, the J gene TRBJ2-7; 8 bases agree with TRBD1. Germline V gene lookup returns CDR1 LGHNA and CDR2 YSLEER. The CDR3 totals 15 residues. J gave up 4 bases and V 0 bases, and 5 bases lay outside the gene matches. CDR3 DNA sequence: TGCGCCAGCAGCCAAGATAGGACAGGGATTTACGAGCAGTACTTC. It encodes CASSQDRTGIYEQYF.

The chain joins TRBV30 to TRBJ1-1, with TRBD1 as a possible D gene (5 bases). V lost 5 bases, J lost 7 bases, and 8 bases lay in between. CDR1 is GTSNPN, CDR2 SVGIG, per germline (reference sequence). The CDR3 covers 10 residues. CDR3: CAWGADEAFF. The CDR3, as DNA: TGTGCCTGGGGGGCCGATGAAGCTTTCTTT.